Below are 9 T cell receptor beta chains sequenced from a single sample in a study of T cell changes during pregnancy in multiple sclerosis. Repertoires were generated with immunoSEQ multiplex PCR, while TCRdb's copy carries only in-frame clones and drops some. The table lists about 70,000 clones, over 90% of them singletons. The sequencing used CD4+ T cells from peripheral blood mononuclear cells, collected after pregnancy. The source of these receptors is a female donor with multiple sclerosis, enrolled in a pregnancy study.

This clone came up once. The chain recombines TRBV5-1 with TRBJ2-1; 8 bases line up with TRBD1. The CDR3 sequence is 17 residues long. CDR1 and CDR2 (germline): SGHRS, YFSETQ. The J segment lost 0 bases and the V segment lost 0 bases, leaving 5 bases of the junction unmatched. Here the CDR3 reads CASSLAGQGGSYNEQFF. In DNA form, the CDR3 reads TGCGCCAGCAGCTTGGCCGGACAGGGTGGCTCCTACAATGAGCAGTTCTTC.

The V gene is TRBV30, the J gene TRBJ2-6; maybe TRBD1 (5 bases). Trimming cost V 8 bases and J 1 base, with 9 bases left between them. CDR1 GTSNPN and CDR2 SVGIG come from the germline V gene (reference sequence). The CDR3 runs 13 residues. CDR3 nucleotide sequence: TGTGCCAGCTACAGGTCTGGGGCCAACGTCCTGACTTTC. Protein sequence: CASYRSGANVLTF.

The chain couples TRBV6-5 to TRBJ2-5; 10 bases agree with TRBD2. Germline loops: CDR1 MNHEY, CDR2 SVGAGI. The V and J ends lost 4 bases and 1 base, in that order; junction bases with no gene match: 6. CDR3 length equals 16 residues. The CDR3 coding sequence is TGTGCCAGCAGTTCCTACTTAGCGGGAGGCCAAGAGACCCAGTACTTC. Residues: CASSSYLAGGQETQYF.

The chain recombines TRBV5-6 with TRBJ1-6, with 7 nucleotides matching TRBD1. Trimming at V came to 0 bases and at J to 5 bases, leaving 5 bases not matched to a gene. The CDR3 spans 16 residues. In germline, CDR1 is SGHDT, CDR2 YYEEEE. DNA of the CDR3: TGTGCCAGCAGCTTGGCCTACGGGACAGATAATTCACCCCTCCACTTT. Protein product: CASSLAYGTDNSPLHF.

The chain employs TRBV10-2 and TRBJ1-1, with 8 bases aligning to TRBD1. The V gene's germline CDR1 is WSHSY and CDR2 SAAADI. The CDR3 runs to 13 residues. With 9 bases clipped from V and 3 bases from J, the junction kept 6 bases outside the gene matches. The DNA for the CDR3 is TGCGCCAGTCAGGGGGCGCGGGACACTGAAGCTTTCTTT. This sequence encodes CASQGARDTEAFF.

The V call is TRBV7-6, the J call TRBJ2-1; TRBD2 matches at 9 bases. This CDR3 has 19 amino acids. V dropped 1 base and J dropped 1; count of bases not matched to a gene: 11. CDR1 and CDR2 from the germline V gene are SGHVS and FNYEAQ. CDR3 sequence: CASSLVVAGVGGSYNEQFF. The CDR3 nucleotides are TGTGCCAGCAGCTTAGTGGTAGCGGGAGTAGGGGGGTCCTACAATGAGCAGTTCTTC.

CDR3 bases: TGTGCCAGCAGTTTATCGGCGGCAGGGGGCAGGAACACTGAAGCTTTCTTT. Encoded protein: CASSLSAAGGRNTEAFF. V gene TRBV27 combines with J gene TRBJ1-1; 8 bases line up with TRBD1. J lost 1 base, V lost 0 bases, and 7 bases had no gene match. The CDR3 is 17 amino acids. Germline CDR1 MNHEY, CDR2 SMNVEV (reference sequence).

The chain recombines TRBV5-1 with TRBJ1-3, with 7 positions matching TRBD1. The J segment lost 0 bases and the V segment lost 3 bases, leaving 6 bases of the junction unmatched. Germline V gene data show CDR1 as SGHRS and CDR2 as YFSETQ. This CDR3 comprises 16 residues. CDR3 loop: CASSWAGQISGNTIYF. In DNA, the CDR3 is TGCGCCAGCAGCTGGGCGGGACAGATCTCTGGAAACACCATATATTTT.

V gene TRBV9 combines with J gene TRBJ1-2; 8 positions agree with TRBD1. V was pared by 3 bases and J by 7 bases, with 11 bases of the junction left unmatched. The CDR3 runs 15 residues. Germline assignment: CDR1 SGDLS and CDR2 YYNGEE. CDR3 loop: CASSEGDRRYVGYTF. The CDR3 DNA reads as TGTGCCAGCAGCGAGGGGGACAGGCGCTATGTTGGCTACACCTTC.